This TCR beta chain was retrieved from a study of T-cell reconstitution after alpha-beta-depleted transplantation in children. The study's findings and limits: Once a year had passed after transplant, T-cell counts and diversity came mostly from newly produced T cells. At day 60, the high TCRbeta diversity found in some patients originated from recipient T cells and thymic progenitors that had survived.

The CDR3 length is 14 residues. Trimming pared 3 bases from V and 6 bases from J, leaving 13 bases between. The germline CDR1 and CDR2 sequences are LGHDT and YNNKEL (reference sequence). Preparation of the TCRbeta library used unique molecular identifiers. Each CDR3 protein gets one entry after TCRdb re-called the PCR reads with MiXCR. In the table there are around 600,000 distinct CDR3 sequences, about 23% of which are singletons. At least ten counts were recorded for this clonotype. The antigen is not known. This specimen consisted of PBMCs, mostly from graft donor cells, obtained 360 days after TCRalphabeta/CD19-depleted stem cell transplant. The chain uses TRBV3-1 and TRBJ2-3; D unresolved. The TCR sequence derives from a boy in the first two years of life who had a stem cell transplant for acute myeloid leukemia, so the T cells may come from the graft donor. The CDR3 loop is CASSQDRAPDTQYF. CDR3 nucleotides: TGTGCCAGCAGCCAGGACCGAGCACCCGATACGCAGTATTTT.